This TCR beta chain was recovered during a study of molecular identifiers for immune sequencing clone quantification. Study-wide background: Split five ways in replicates, RNA from around 18,000 or 91,000 naive CD8 cells had four portions sequenced. Findings and caveats of the study: Clones of above 20 RNA copies carried over 99% of effector molecules; in naive cells they carried under 1%. Jurkat TCR RNA spiked in from one cell could reportedly be detected among about a million naive cells.

The CDR3 length is 15 residues. Trimming removed 1 base from V and 6 bases from J; junction bases left unmatched: 2. The germline V gene encodes CDR1 MGHRA and CDR2 YSYEKL. In the sort, naive CD8 T cells were defined as CD8+CD4-CCR7+CD45RA+. Points on this clonotype: Its cognate antigen is unknown.

TCRdb analysed the PCR reads with MiXCR anew, one entry per CDR3 protein. The data show about 320,000 distinct CDR3 sequences, with about a quarter seen just once and about 0.71% held by the top ten. Sequenced material: naive CD8+ T cells from blood, with Jurkat cell RNA spiked in. The sample's subset: FACS-sorted CD8+CD4-CCR7+CD45RA+ naive T cells. The chain couples TRBV4-1 to TRBJ2-1; 11 positions agree with TRBD2. The receptor was isolated from a human donor in good health. Some libraries in this study had Jurkat cell RNA spiked in. The CDR3 coding sequence is TGCGCCAGCAGCCAAGGACTAGCGGGGACCAATGAGCAGTTCTTC. Protein product: CASSQGLAGTNEQFF.